These T cell receptor beta chains were read from a single sample in a study of T cells in Graves' hyperthyroidism and ophthalmopathy. TCRdb analysed the multiplex PCR reads with MiXCR anew, one entry per CDR3 protein. The table has roughly 98,000 distinct CDR3 sequences, 35% to 50% seen once. The sequencing input was peripheral blood or thyroid tissue (not recorded which). The receptors stem from a woman in her twenties or thirties with Graves' hyperthyroidism. Each CDR3 is given with its conserved first and last residue. Fields, in order: clone size, J gene, V gene, D gene, CDR3 protein, CDR3 DNA. A D gene is named only where the DNA matches it firmly. Clone size is shown for a subset of rows, as once, few, many or a class of expanded clone.

>many|TRBJ2-5|TRBV7-2|-
CASSLVVGMETQYF
TGTGCCAGCAGCTTAGTAGTCGGGATGGAGACCCAGTACTTC
>many|TRBJ1-1|TRBV6-5|-
CASSYSTALGEAFF
TGTGCCAGCAGTTACTCGACCGCCCTAGGGGAAGCTTTCTTT
>once|TRBJ1-1|TRBV12-3/TRBV12-4|TRBD1
CASSLGQGRRTEAFF
TGTGCCAGCAGTTTGGGACAGGGGAGGAGGACTGAAGCTTTCTTT
>-|TRBJ2-2|TRBV7-2|-
CASSFTGTRTGELFF
TGTGCCAGCAGCTTTACCGGGACCCGCACCGGGGAGCTGTTTTTT
>-|TRBJ2-7|TRBV20-1|TRBD2
CSASLLLAGAYEQYF
TGCAGTGCTAGCCTATTACTAGCGGGAGCCTACGAGCAGTACTTC
>many|TRBJ1-2|TRBV6-6|-
CASSQTRTDNYGYTF
TGTGCCAGCAGCCAAACTAGGACAGACAACTATGGCTACACCTTC
>many|TRBJ2-2|TRBV2|TRBD2
CASSTSGSSTGELFF
TGTGCCAGCTCTACTAGCGGGAGTAGCACCGGGGAGCTGTTTTTT
>few|TRBJ1-1|TRBV2|TRBD1
CASSFTGRGQGAWNTEAFF
TGTGCCAGCAGTTTTACAGGGCGGGGACAGGGGGCGTGGAACACTGAAGCTTTCTTT
>-|TRBJ2-3|TRBV20-1|-
CSASGGTDTQYF
TGCAGTGCTAGCGGGGGCACAGATACGCAGTATTTT
>-|TRBJ1-1|TRBV12-3/TRBV12-4|TRBD1
CASSWGQGKTEAFF
TGTGCCAGCAGTTGGGGACAGGGTAAAACTGAAGCTTTCTTT
>few|TRBJ1-4|TRBV7-9|-
CASSLWSRVSEKLFF
TGTGCCAGCAGTTTATGGTCCAGGGTCAGCGAAAAACTGTTTTTT
>-|TRBJ1-4|TRBV12-3/TRBV12-4|-
CASRPETEKLFF
TGTGCCAGCAGGCCCGAAACTGAAAAACTGTTTTTT
>many|TRBJ1-5|TRBV27|-
CASSIQGLGPQPQHF
TGTGCCAGCAGTATCCAGGGACTAGGACCTCAGCCCCAGCATTTT
>-|TRBJ1-1|TRBV20-1|TRBD1
CSVRPGQGAEAFF
TGCAGTGTTAGACCGGGACAGGGCGCCGAAGCTTTCTTT
>many|TRBJ2-7|TRBV7-9|TRBD1
CASITQTGGLGEQYF
TGTGCCAGCATTACCCAGACAGGGGGGCTCGGCGAGCAGTACTTC
>many|TRBJ2-3|TRBV10-3|-
CAIGAERVGTQYF
TGTGCCATCGGAGCGGAGAGGGTTGGTACGCAGTATTTT
>-|TRBJ2-2|TRBV7-6|TRBD2
CASSLAGGVTGELFF
TGTGCCAGCAGCTTAGCCGGGGGGGTCACCGGGGAGCTGTTTTTT
>many|TRBJ1-3|TRBV9|-
CASSVERDSGNTIYF
TGTGCCAGCAGCGTAGAGAGAGACTCTGGAAACACCATATATTTT
>few|TRBJ1-1|TRBV28|-
CASRGDPPGPEDTEAFF
TGTGCCAGCAGAGGCGATCCCCCGGGCCCAGAGGACACTGAAGCTTTCTTT
>-|TRBJ1-5|TRBV7-8|-
CASSLNPGPEGNQPQHF
TGTGCCAGCAGTTTAAATCCGGGGCCCGAGGGCAATCAGCCCCAGCATTTT
>-|TRBJ2-7|TRBV7-9|TRBD1
CASSVGTGWAYEQYF
TGTGCCAGCAGCGTAGGGACAGGGTGGGCCTACGAGCAGTACTTC
>many|TRBJ1-1|TRBV28|-
CASSFKGPEAFF
TGTGCCAGCAGTTTTAAGGGGCCTGAAGCTTTCTTT
>-|TRBJ1-2|TRBV2|TRBD1
CASSGDRGAYGYTF
TGTGCCAGCAGTGGGGACAGGGGGGCGTATGGCTACACCTTC
>-|TRBJ2-5|TRBV6-6|-
CASSYSLYQGRETQCF
TGTGCCAGCAGTTACAGTCTTTATCAGGGGAGAGAGACCCAGTGCTTC
>-|TRBJ1-1|TRBV9|-
CASSTGHTEAFF
TGTGCCAGCAGCACAGGGCACACTGAAGCTTTCTTT
>few|TRBJ2-7|TRBV29-1|-
CSVLAPSYEQYF
TGCAGCGTTTTGGCTCCCTCCTACGAGCAGTACTTC
>many|TRBJ2-7|TRBV4-1|-
CASSHQPGPCCEQYF
TGCGCCAGCAGCCACCAGCCGGGACCGTGTTGCGAGCAGTACTTC
>-|TRBJ1-2|TRBV24-1|-
CATSDLWRAYGYTF
TGTGCCACCAGTGATTTGTGGAGGGCCTATGGCTACACCTTC